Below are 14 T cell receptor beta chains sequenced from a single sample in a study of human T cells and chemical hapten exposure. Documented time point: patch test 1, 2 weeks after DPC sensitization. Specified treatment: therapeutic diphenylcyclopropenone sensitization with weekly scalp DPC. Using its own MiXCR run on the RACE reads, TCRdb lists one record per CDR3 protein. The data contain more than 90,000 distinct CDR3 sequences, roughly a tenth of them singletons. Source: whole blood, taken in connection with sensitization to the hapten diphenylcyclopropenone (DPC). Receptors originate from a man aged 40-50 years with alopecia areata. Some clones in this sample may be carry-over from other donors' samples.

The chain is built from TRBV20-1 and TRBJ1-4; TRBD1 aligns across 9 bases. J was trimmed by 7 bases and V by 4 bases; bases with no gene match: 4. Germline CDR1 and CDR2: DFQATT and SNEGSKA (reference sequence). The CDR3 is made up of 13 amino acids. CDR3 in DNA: TGCAGTGCTATGGACAGGGGAGGTGAAAAACTGTTTTTT. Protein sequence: CSAMDRGGEKLFF.

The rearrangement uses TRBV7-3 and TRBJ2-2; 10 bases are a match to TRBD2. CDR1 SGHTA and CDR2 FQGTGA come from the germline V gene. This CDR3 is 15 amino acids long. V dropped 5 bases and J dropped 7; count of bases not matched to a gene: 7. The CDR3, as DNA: TGTGCCAGCAGCCCAGCGGGAGGGCCCGTCGGGGAGCTGTTTTTT. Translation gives CASSPAGGPVGELFF.

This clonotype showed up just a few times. Here the CDR3 DNA reads TGTGCCAGCAGCTCAAAAGCTGTTTCCGGGACCCCCAACACCGGGGAGCTGTTTTTT. This translates into CASSSKAVSGTPNTGELFF. The chain links TRBV6-6 to TRBJ2-2; D is tentatively TRBD1 or TRBD2 (5 bases each). V was trimmed by 6 bases and J by 2 bases, leaving 25 bases between them. The length of the CDR3 is 19 residues. Germline V gene lookup returns CDR1 MNHNY and CDR2 SVGAGI (reference sequence).

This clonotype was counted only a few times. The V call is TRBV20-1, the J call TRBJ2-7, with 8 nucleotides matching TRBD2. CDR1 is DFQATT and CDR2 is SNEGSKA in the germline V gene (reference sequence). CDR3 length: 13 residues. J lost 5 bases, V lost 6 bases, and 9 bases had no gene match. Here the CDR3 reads CSAERGGVDEQYF. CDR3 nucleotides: TGCAGTGCCGAACGGGGGGGGGTCGACGAGCAGTACTTC.

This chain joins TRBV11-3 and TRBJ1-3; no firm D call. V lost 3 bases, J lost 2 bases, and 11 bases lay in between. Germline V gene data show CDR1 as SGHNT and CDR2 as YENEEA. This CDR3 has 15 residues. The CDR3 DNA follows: TGTGCCAGCAGCTTTAAGCTTTCCACTGGAAACACCATATATTTT. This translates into CASSFKLSTGNTIYF.

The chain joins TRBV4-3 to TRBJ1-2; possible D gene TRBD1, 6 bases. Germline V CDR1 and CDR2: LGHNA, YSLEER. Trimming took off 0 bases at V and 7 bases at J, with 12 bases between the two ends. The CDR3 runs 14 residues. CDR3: CASSQDGGRSGYTF. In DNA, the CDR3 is TGCGCCAGCAGCCAAGACGGGGGGCGCTCTGGCTACACCTTC.

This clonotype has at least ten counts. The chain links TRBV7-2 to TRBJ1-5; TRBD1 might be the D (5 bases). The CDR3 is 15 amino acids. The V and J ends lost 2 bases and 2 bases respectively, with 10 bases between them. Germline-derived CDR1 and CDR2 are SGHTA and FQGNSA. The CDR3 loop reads CASSLWGAGNQPQHF. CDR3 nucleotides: TGTGCCAGCAGCTTATGGGGCGCGGGCAATCAGCCCCAGCATTTT.

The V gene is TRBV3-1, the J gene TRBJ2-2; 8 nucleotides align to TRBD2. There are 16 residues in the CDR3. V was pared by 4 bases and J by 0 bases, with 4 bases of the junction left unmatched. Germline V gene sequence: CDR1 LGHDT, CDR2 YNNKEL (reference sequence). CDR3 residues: CASSLRLASNTGELFF. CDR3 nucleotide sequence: TGTGCCAGCAGCCTTCGACTAGCGTCGAACACCGGGGAGCTGTTTTTT.

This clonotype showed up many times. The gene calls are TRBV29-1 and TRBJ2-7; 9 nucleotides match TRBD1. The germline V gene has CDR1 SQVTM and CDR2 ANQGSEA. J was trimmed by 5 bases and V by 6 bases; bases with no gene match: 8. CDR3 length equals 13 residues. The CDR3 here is CSVPGQGIDEQYF. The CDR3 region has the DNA TGCAGCGTACCGGGACAGGGAATTGACGAGCAGTACTTC.

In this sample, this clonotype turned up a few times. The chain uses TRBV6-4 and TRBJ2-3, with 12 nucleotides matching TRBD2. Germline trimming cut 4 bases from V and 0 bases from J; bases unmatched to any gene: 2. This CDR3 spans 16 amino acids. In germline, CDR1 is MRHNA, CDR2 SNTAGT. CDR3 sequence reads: CASSGLAGGSTDTQYF. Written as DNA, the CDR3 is TGTGCCAGCAGTGGTCTAGCGGGAGGGAGCACAGATACGCAGTATTTT.

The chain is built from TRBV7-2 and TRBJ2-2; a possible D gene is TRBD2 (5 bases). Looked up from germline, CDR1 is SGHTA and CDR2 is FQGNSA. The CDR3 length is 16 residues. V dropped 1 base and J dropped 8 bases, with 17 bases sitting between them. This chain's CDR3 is CASSLDSRAFQGELFF. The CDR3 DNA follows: TGTGCCAGCAGCTTAGATTCGAGGGCCTTCCAAGGGGAGCTGTTTTTT.

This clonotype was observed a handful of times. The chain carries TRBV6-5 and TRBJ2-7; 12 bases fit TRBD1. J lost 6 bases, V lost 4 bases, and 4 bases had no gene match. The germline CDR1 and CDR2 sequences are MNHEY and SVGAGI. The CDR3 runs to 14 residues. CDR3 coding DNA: TGTGCCAGCAGTTTGGGACAGGGGGCCGCCGAGCAGTACGTC. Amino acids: CASSLGQGAAEQYV.

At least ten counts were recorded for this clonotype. The CDR3 protein is CASSQDTGTDTQYF. In DNA, the CDR3 is TGTGCCAGCAGCCAAGACACGGGCACAGATACGCAGTATTTT. The chain uses TRBV4-2 and TRBJ2-3; D gene unclear. Trimming took 0 bases from V and 1 from J, leaving 5 bases between them. The CDR3 is 14 residues long. Germline loops: CDR1 LGHNA, CDR2 YNFKEQ.

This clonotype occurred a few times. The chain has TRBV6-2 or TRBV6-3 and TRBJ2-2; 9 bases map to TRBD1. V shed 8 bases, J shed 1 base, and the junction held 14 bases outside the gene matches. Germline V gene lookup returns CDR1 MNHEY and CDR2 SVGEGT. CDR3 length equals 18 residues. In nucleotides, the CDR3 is TGTGCCAGCGAGGGTCTACAGGGGGCGCAGGAGAACACCGGGGAGCTGTTTTTT. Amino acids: CASEGLQGAQENTGELFF.